A selection of T cell receptor beta chains follows, all from one sample in a study of blood T cell repertoires in COVID-19. Repertoires were generated with immunoSEQ multiplex PCR, while TCRdb's copy carries only in-frame clones and drops some. The sample has under 130,000 clones; roughly 80% are singletons. The material sequenced was peripheral blood. The receptors derive from a woman in her 70s with acute or convalescent COVID-19. The CDR3 runs from the conserved cysteine through the conserved F or W. The order of the fields is D gene, J gene, V gene, clone size, CDR3 protein, CDR3 DNA. The D gene is left open where the match is weak. Clone size, where shown, is once, few, many, or a class for clones that have expanded.

d_call: NA
j_call: TRBJ1-1
v_call: TRBV5-6
clone_size: NA
cdr3_aa: CASTLQGRGVVTEAFF
cdr3_nt: TGTGCCAGCACTCTCCAAGGGAGGGGTGTAGTCACTGAAGCTTTCTTT

d_call: TRBD2
j_call: TRBJ2-1
v_call: TRBV6-1
clone_size: NA
cdr3_aa: CASSEGAGVYNEQFF
cdr3_nt: TGTGCCAGCAGTGAAGGAGCGGGGGTCTACAATGAGCAGTTCTTC

d_call: TRBD2
j_call: TRBJ2-4
v_call: TRBV7-8
clone_size: NA
cdr3_aa: CASSRGSSGALGNIQYF
cdr3_nt: TGTGCCAGCAGCCGAGGTTCTAGCGGGGCCCTGGGGAACATTCAGTACTTC

d_call: TRBD2
j_call: TRBJ2-3
v_call: TRBV2
clone_size: NA
cdr3_aa: CASSEALAGSTDTQYF
cdr3_nt: TGTGCCAGCAGTGAAGCGCTAGCGGGAAGCACAGATACGCAGTATTTT

d_call: TRBD1
j_call: TRBJ1-1
v_call: TRBV18
clone_size: NA
cdr3_aa: CASSMGQGGTEAFF
cdr3_nt: TGTGCCAGCTCTATGGGACAGGGGGGAACTGAAGCTTTCTTT

d_call: NA
j_call: TRBJ1-6
v_call: TRBV30
clone_size: NA
cdr3_aa: CAWTLAAVNSPLHF
cdr3_nt: TGTGCCTGGACTTTAGCGGCAGTTAATTCACCCCTCCACTTT

d_call: NA
j_call: TRBJ1-6
v_call: TRBV6-5
clone_size: once
cdr3_aa: CASRLGAVYNSPLHF
cdr3_nt: TGTGCCAGCAGATTGGGTGCGGTCTATAATTCACCCCTCCACTTT

d_call: TRBD1
j_call: TRBJ1-2
v_call: TRBV7-9
clone_size: few
cdr3_aa: CASSPRTGGSNYGYTF
cdr3_nt: TGTGCCAGCAGCCCCCGGACAGGGGGGAGTAACTATGGCTACACCTTC

d_call: NA
j_call: TRBJ1-1
v_call: TRBV5-5
clone_size: few
cdr3_aa: CASSLFQGITEAFF
cdr3_nt: TGTGCCAGCAGCTTATTTCAGGGAATTACTGAAGCTTTCTTT

d_call: TRBD1
j_call: TRBJ1-6
v_call: TRBV9
clone_size: NA
cdr3_aa: CASSVDATGENSPLHF
cdr3_nt: TGTGCCAGCAGCGTAGATGCGACAGGGGAGAATTCACCCCTCCACTTT